One sample yielded the 27 T cell receptor beta chains listed below, sequenced in a study of T cell repertoires in cytomegalovirus infection. TCRdb analysed the reads with MiXCR anew, one entry per CDR3 protein. This sample has 100,000 to 150,000 distinct CDR3 sequences, with over 30% found just once. Their cognate antigens are unknown. Sequencing used CD8+ T cells from cultured PBMCs, obtained from culture after CMV antigen stimulation. Receptors were obtained from a human donor in good health (CMV status not recorded). Some clones in this sample may be carry-over from other donors' samples.

This clonotype came up a few times. V usage is TRBV7-8 and J usage is TRBJ2-3; D is uncertain. Germline V CDR1 and CDR2: SGHVS, FQNEAQ. Trimming cost V 9 bases and J 1 base, with 14 bases left between them. This CDR3 has 14 amino acids. The CDR3 DNA reads as TGTGCCAGTACCCCCCATGAGGGCACAGATACGCAGTATTTT. It encodes CASTPHEGTDTQYF.

The sample holds a few counts of this clonotype. J is TRBJ2-1 and V is TRBV7-2; 7 bases are shared with TRBD2. The junction had 10 bases not matched to a gene; V was cut back by 1 base and J by 4 bases. CDR3 size: 17 residues. CDR1 is SGHTA and CDR2 is FQGNSA in the germline V gene. The CDR3: CASSLVGGGTSYNEQFF. CDR3 nucleotide sequence: TGTGCCAGCAGCTTAGTGGGGGGGGGGACTTCATACAATGAGCAGTTCTTC.

V gene TRBV7-6 combines with J gene TRBJ1-4; D gene uncertain. Between the trimmed V and J ends, which lost 2 bases and 5 bases, there was a span of 6 bases. The germline gives CDR1 SGHVS, CDR2 FNYEAQ. CDR3 length: 13 amino acids. The DNA for the CDR3 is TGTGCCAGCAGCTTATACGGGAATGAAAAACTGTTTTTT. It translates to CASSLYGNEKLFF. Full variable domain (remainder filled in from reference TRBV7-6 and TRBJ1-4): GAGVSQSPRYKVTKRGQDVALRCDPISGHVSLYWYRQALGQGPEFLTYFNYEAQQDKSGLPNDRFSAERPEGSISTLTIQRTEQRDSAMYRCASSLYGNEKLFFGSGTQLSVL.

This sequence joins TRBV11-2 and TRBJ2-2; weak D call: TRBD1 (5 bases). The germline V and J ends were trimmed by 2 bases and 6 bases, with 10 bases remaining between them. The CDR3 contains 14 residues. Looked up from germline, CDR1 is SGHAT and CDR2 is FQNNGV. CDR3 residues: CASSLSRAPGELFF. The CDR3, as DNA: TGTGCCAGCAGCTTAAGCAGGGCACCCGGGGAGCTGTTTTTT.

This clonotype is a singleton in its sample. The V gene is TRBV10-3, the J gene TRBJ1-1; 7 nucleotides align to TRBD1. There are 15 residues in the CDR3. Germline values: CDR1 ENHRY, CDR2 SYGVKD. V lost 7 bases to trimming and J lost 2 bases; unmatched junction nucleotides: 10. DNA of the CDR3: TGTGCCATCAAGGGGGCAGCCCTTAAAAACACTGAAGCTTTCTTT. This sequence encodes CAIKGAALKNTEAFF.

The rearrangement links TRBV4-3 to TRBJ1-2, with 7 bases that match TRBD1. The CDR3 sequence is 15 residues long. V shed 0 bases, J shed 6 bases, and the junction held 7 bases outside the gene matches. Germline values: CDR1 LGHNA, CDR2 YSLEER. Written as DNA, the CDR3 is TGCGCCAGCAGCCAAGATTCAGACGGACAGGATGGCTACACCTTC. This sequence encodes CASSQDSDGQDGYTF.

The chain links TRBV3-1 to TRBJ1-5; tentatively, D is TRBD1 (6 bases). Germline V gene sequence: CDR1 LGHDT, CDR2 YNNKEL (reference sequence). CDR3 size: 17 residues. Trimming left V 2 bases short and J 1 base short, with 15 bases between. Written as DNA, the CDR3 is TGTGCCAGCAGCCAATCCTCAGGGGTCGAAAGCAATCAGCCCCAGCATTTT. This codes for CASSQSSGVESNQPQHF.

This clonotype was counted between two and nine times. The CDR3 sequence is CASRGTGGEQFF. The CDR3 region has the DNA TGTGCCAGCAGGGGGACAGGTGGGGAGCAGTTCTTC. The chain uses TRBV12-3 or TRBV12-4 and TRBJ2-1; 8 bases match TRBD1. This CDR3 region has 12 residues. The trim removed 6 bases at V and 10 bases at J, leaving 5 bases unmatched.

The V gene is TRBV7-2, the J gene TRBJ2-7; TRBD2 is a possible D gene (6 bases). Trimming pared 0 bases from V and 6 bases from J, leaving 12 bases between. In germline, CDR1 is SGHTA, CDR2 FQGNSA. The CDR3 contains 14 residues. CDR3 coding DNA: TGTGCCAGCAGCTTAGCGTCCGCGGGGTCCGAGCAGTACTTC. This encodes CASSLASAGSEQYF.

This clonotype was recorded at least ten times. The gene calls are TRBV7-3 and TRBJ2-5; D not certain. Germline CDR1 SGHTA, CDR2 FQGTGA. This CDR3 comprises 14 residues. Trimming removed 1 base from V and 0 bases from J, with 6 bases in between. The CDR3 loop is CASSLMGYQETQYF. The CDR3 region has the DNA TGTGCCAGCAGCTTAATGGGGTACCAAGAGACCCAGTACTTC.

This clonotype occurred many times. This chain joins TRBV7-2 and TRBJ2-7; 7 bases line up with TRBD1. Germline CDR1 is SGHTA and CDR2 is FQGNSA. The CDR3 is made up of 15 amino acids. The junction had 9 bases not matched to a gene; V was cut back by 3 bases and J by 4 bases. Written as DNA, the CDR3 is TGTGCCAGCAGCTTCGGGACAGCTACTCGGTACGAGCAGTACTTC. Translating it yields CASSFGTATRYEQYF.

J is TRBJ1-6 and V is TRBV7-8, with no clear D. With 1 base removed from V and 10 bases from J, the gap between germline ends came to 11 bases. CDR1 and CDR2 (germline): SGHVS, FQNEAQ. This CDR3 contains 14 residues. CDR3 residues: CASSLGVGHSPLHF. Written as DNA, the CDR3 is TGTGCCAGCAGCTTAGGGGTGGGCCACTCACCCCTCCACTTT.

This clonotype was seen only a few times. The chain couples TRBV2 to TRBJ2-3, with TRBD2 identical over 8 bases. In germline, CDR1 is SNHLY, CDR2 FYNNEI. CDR3 length equals 17 residues. V lost 7 bases, J lost 1 base, and 13 bases stayed unmatched. The CDR3 bases are TGTGCCAGCAAAGGACTAGCCCTGACCTATGGCACAGATACGCAGTATTTT. It is translated as CASKGLALTYGTDTQYF. Complete variable domain (other parts from reference TRBV2 and TRBJ2-3): EPEVTQTPSHQVTQMGQEVILRCVPISNHLYFYWYRQILGQKVEFLVSFYNNEISEKSEIFDDQFSVERPDGSNFTLKIRSTKLEDSAMYFCASKGLALTYGTDTQYFGPGTRLTVL.

This chain uses TRBV5-1 with TRBJ2-1, with D possibly matching TRBD1 (6 bases). The V gene's germline CDR1 is SGHRS and CDR2 YFSETQ. The CDR3 runs to 15 residues. V dropped 0 bases and J dropped 9 bases, with 16 bases sitting between them. DNA for the CDR3: TGCGCCAGCAGCTTGGTGTCTGCCCGAGGGGGTGAGCAGTTCTTC. It codes for CASSLVSARGGEQFF.

This clonotype was seen repeatedly, ten times or more. This chain connects TRBV6-5 to TRBJ1-2, with 9 nucleotides matching TRBD1. The CDR3 is 17 amino acids. V trimming: 0 bases; J trimming: 5 bases; junction bases outside the gene matches: 10. Per the germline V gene, CDR1 is MNHEY and CDR2 is SVGAGI. This CDR3 is CASSYSFGTGGEYGYTF. Here the CDR3 DNA reads TGTGCCAGCAGTTACTCCTTCGGAACAGGGGGCGAGTATGGCTACACCTTC.

Points on this clonotype: A much larger clone differs by one base, so this may be a read error. The rearrangement links TRBV7-2 to TRBJ2-1; TRBD2 agrees at 9 bases. In germline, CDR1 is SGHTA, CDR2 FQGNSA. V was pared by 2 bases and J by 5 bases, with 10 bases of the junction left unmatched. The CDR3 has 17 amino acids. CDR3 in DNA: TGTGCCAGCAGCTTATCCTCACCGACTAGCGGCAACAATGAGCAGTTCTTC. Amino acids: CASSLSSPTSGNNEQFF.

This clonotype has more than one count but fewer than ten. The chain links TRBV2 to TRBJ2-5; 12 bases are a match to TRBD1. Germline assignment: CDR1 SNHLY and CDR2 FYNNEI. The CDR3 has 19 amino acids. V lost 7 bases and J lost 1; bases outside the gene matches: 16. CDR3 bases: TGTGCCAGCAACCAAGGGACAGGGGGCCGGAGGGGATCCCAAGAGACCCAGTACTTC. Its protein product is CASNQGTGGRRGSQETQYF. The full variable domain, in which reference TRBV2 and TRBJ2-5 provide the parts outside the CDR3, is EPEVTQTPSHQVTQMGQEVILRCVPISNHLYFYWYRQILGQKVEFLVSFYNNEISEKSEIFDDQFSVERPDGSNFTLKIRSTKLEDSAMYFCASNQGTGGRRGSQETQYFGPGTRLLVL.

This clonotype was counted a few times. The chain recombines TRBV4-1 with TRBJ1-1; no clear D gene. The CDR3 loop spans 14 amino acids. Trimming shortened V by 0 bases and J by 4 bases, and 9 bases separated the two germline ends. Germline V CDR1 and CDR2: MGHRA, YSYEKL. The CDR3 region is CASSQEGRATEAFF. The CDR3 DNA is TGCGCCAGCAGCCAAGAAGGTCGGGCCACTGAAGCTTTCTTT.

The gene calls are TRBV10-3 and TRBJ2-7; possible D gene TRBD2, 5 bases. The germline V gene encodes CDR1 ENHRY and CDR2 SYGVKD. The ends were cut back, 3 bases at V and 4 bases at J, with 19 bases in the middle. The CDR3 consists of 16 residues. The CDR3 spells CAISDPSGRERYEQYF. CDR3 DNA sequence: TGTGCCATCAGTGATCCCTCGGGGAGAGAGAGATACGAGCAGTACTTC.

This rearrangement joins TRBV7-8 to TRBJ1-1, with D uncertain. Germline assignment: CDR1 SGHVS and CDR2 FQNEAQ. The CDR3 spans 11 residues. Trimming pared 1 base from V and 10 bases from J, leaving 7 bases between. DNA for the CDR3: TGTGCCAGCAGCTTAGAGGACTTAGCTTTCTTT. Amino acids: CASSLEDLAFF.

This clonotype was seen only a few times. V is TRBV28 and J is TRBJ1-1, with D tentatively TRBD1 (6 bases). This CDR3 spans 14 amino acids. In germline, CDR1 is MDHEN, CDR2 SYDVKM. V was pared by 6 bases and J by 2 bases, with 13 bases between. CDR3 nucleotide sequence: TGTGCCAGCAGCACACAGGGAGGAAACACTGAAGCTTTCTTT. Protein sequence: CASSTQGGNTEAFF.

This clonotype was found a few times. V gene TRBV6-1 combines with J gene TRBJ1-5, with TRBD1 matching 8 bases. The CDR3 has 15 amino acids. Germline lookup yields CDR1 MNHNS and CDR2 SASEGT. The junction had 11 bases not matched to a gene; V was cut back by 9 bases and J by 4 bases. The CDR3 DNA is TGTGCCAGTTCGGCGGGGGACAGGACTAATCAGCCCCAGCATTTT. It codes for CASSAGDRTNQPQHF.

This clonotype was recorded a few times. This chain uses TRBV12-3 or TRBV12-4 with TRBJ2-7; perhaps TRBD2 as D (5 bases). This CDR3 is built from 12 residues. V was trimmed by 6 bases and J by 6 bases, leaving 12 bases between them. This CDR3 is CASSLLAAEQYF. The CDR3 DNA reads as TGTGCCAGCAGCTTGCTAGCTGCCGAGCAGTACTTC.

V gene TRBV4-2 combines with J gene TRBJ1-5; 9 bases agree with TRBD1. The CDR3 is 15 amino acids. V lost 6 bases, J lost 3 bases, and 6 bases stayed unmatched. Germline assignment: CDR1 LGHNA and CDR2 YNFKEQ. This CDR3 is CASSPDRGLNQPQHF. The CDR3 nucleotides are TGTGCCAGCAGTCCGGACAGGGGCCTCAATCAGCCCCAGCATTTT.

The sample holds a few counts of this clonotype. The chain uses TRBV25-1 and TRBJ2-7; 7 bases are a match to TRBD1. There are 16 residues in the CDR3. V dropped 3 bases and J dropped 4; count of bases not matched to a gene: 12. Looked up from germline, CDR1 is MGHDK and CDR2 is SYGVNS. This CDR3 is CASSEGGQDFPYEQYF. CDR3 DNA sequence: TGTGCCAGCAGTGAGGGCGGACAGGATTTTCCTTACGAGCAGTACTTC.

The rearrangement joins TRBV11-2 to TRBJ2-2; D may be TRBD1 or TRBD2 (5 bases each). The V end lost 1 base, the J end lost 6 bases, and 12 bases lay between the germline ends. The germline gives CDR1 SGHAT, CDR2 FQNNGV. The CDR3 extends over 15 amino acids. CDR3 residues: CASSLVGPGPGELFF. The CDR3 nucleotides are TGTGCCAGCAGCTTAGTGGGTCCGGGGCCCGGGGAGCTGTTTTTT.

This clonotype was counted only a few times. J is TRBJ2-1 and V is TRBV11-2; 8 bases align to TRBD1. V lost 3 bases, J lost 0 bases, and 10 bases stayed unmatched. Germline lookup yields CDR1 SGHAT and CDR2 FQNNGV. CDR3 size: 18 residues. CDR3 loop: CASSLGRTGRSSYNEQFF. The DNA for the CDR3 is TGTGCCAGCAGCTTGGGGAGGACAGGGAGATCCTCCTACAATGAGCAGTTCTTC.